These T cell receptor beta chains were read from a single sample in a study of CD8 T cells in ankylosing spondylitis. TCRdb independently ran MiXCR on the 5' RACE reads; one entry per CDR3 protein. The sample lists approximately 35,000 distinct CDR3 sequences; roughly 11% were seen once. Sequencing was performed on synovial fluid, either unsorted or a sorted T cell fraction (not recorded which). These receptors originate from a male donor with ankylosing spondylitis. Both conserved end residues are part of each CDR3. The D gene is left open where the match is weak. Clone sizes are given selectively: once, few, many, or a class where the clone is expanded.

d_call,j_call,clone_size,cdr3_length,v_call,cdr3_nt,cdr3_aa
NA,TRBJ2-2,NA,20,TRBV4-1,TGCGCCAGCAGCCAATTCTTGCCCATCGCTTTGACCGATGACACCGGGGAGCTGTTTTTT,CASSQFLPIALTDDTGELFF
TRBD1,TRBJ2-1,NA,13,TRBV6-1,TGTGCCAGCAGCCTGGACAGGGGCTATGAGCAGTTCTTC,CASSLDRGYEQFF
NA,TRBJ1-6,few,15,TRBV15,TGTGCCACCAGCAGACAGGGCGGATGGATCACACCCCTCCACTTT,CATSRQGGWITPLHF
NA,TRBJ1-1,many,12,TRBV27,TGTGCCAGCGGTCGGCTGAACACTGAAGCTTTCTTT,CASGRLNTEAFF
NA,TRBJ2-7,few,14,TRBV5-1,TGCGCCAGCAGCTTGGGTCGTCATGCCTACGAGCAGTACTTC,CASSLGRHAYEQYF
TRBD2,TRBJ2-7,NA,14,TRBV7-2,TGTGCCAGCAGCTTCATAGCGGGCACGTACGAGCAGTACTTC,CASSFIAGTYEQYF
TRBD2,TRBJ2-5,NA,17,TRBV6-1,TGTGCCAGCGAGGGGGGACTAGCGGGAGTTTTTGTAGAGACCCAGTACTTC,CASEGGLAGVFVETQYF
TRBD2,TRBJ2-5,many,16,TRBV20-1,TGCAGTGCTAGAGAATCGACTAGCGGGAGCTTCGGGACCCAGTACTTC,CSARESTSGSFGTQYF
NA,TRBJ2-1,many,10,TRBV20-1,TGCAGTGCTAGCGGGGGTGAGCAGTTCTTC,CSASGGEQFF
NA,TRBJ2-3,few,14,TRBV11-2,TGTGCCAGCAGCTTAGGCCTAGCGATAGATACGCAGTATTTT,CASSLGLAIDTQYF
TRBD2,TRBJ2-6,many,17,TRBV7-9,TGTGCCAGCAGCACTAGCGGGATGGGCTCTGGGGCCAACGTCCTGACTTTC,CASSTSGMGSGANVLTF
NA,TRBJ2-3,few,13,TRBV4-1,TGCGCCAGCAGCAAAGTCGGCTCAGATACGCAGTATTTT,CASSKVGSDTQYF
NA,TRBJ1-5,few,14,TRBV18,TGTGCCAGCTCACCGTCGGGCCGGAATCAGCCCCAGCATTTT,CASSPSGRNQPQHF
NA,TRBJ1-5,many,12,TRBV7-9,TGTGCCAGCAGCTTAGGAAGTCAGCCCCAGCATTTT,CASSLGSQPQHF
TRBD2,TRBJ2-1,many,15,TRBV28,TGTGCCAGCCTGCCCAGCTGGGAGGGCGAGGATGAGCAGTTCTTC,CASLPSWEGEDEQFF
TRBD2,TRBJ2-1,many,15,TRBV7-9,TGTGCCAGCAGCTCGGCGGGAGAGAACTACAATGAGCAGTTCTTC,CASSSAGENYNEQFF
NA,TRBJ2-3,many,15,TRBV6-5,TGTGCCAGCAGTTACGAAGCAGGAGCCGTGGATACGCAGTATTTT,CASSYEAGAVDTQYF
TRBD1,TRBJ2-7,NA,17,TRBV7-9,TGTGCCAGCAGCTCCATGCAACCGGGACAGGGTGTCTACGAGCAGTACTTC,CASSSMQPGQGVYEQYF
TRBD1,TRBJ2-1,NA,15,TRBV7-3,TGTGCCAGCAGCTACGGACAGGGGAACTACAATGAGCAGTTCTTC,CASSYGQGNYNEQFF
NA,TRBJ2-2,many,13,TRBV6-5,TGTGCCAGCAGTTACTCGGGCACCGGGGAGCTGTTTTTT,CASSYSGTGELFF
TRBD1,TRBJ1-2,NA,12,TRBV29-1,TGCAGCGGCGGACAGGGAGGTTATGGCTACACCTTC,CSGGQGGYGYTF
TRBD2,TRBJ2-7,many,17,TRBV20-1,TGCAGTGCTAGAGCCCCCCCTAGAGCGGGATTCGTTTACGAGCAGTACTTC,CSARAPPRAGFVYEQYF